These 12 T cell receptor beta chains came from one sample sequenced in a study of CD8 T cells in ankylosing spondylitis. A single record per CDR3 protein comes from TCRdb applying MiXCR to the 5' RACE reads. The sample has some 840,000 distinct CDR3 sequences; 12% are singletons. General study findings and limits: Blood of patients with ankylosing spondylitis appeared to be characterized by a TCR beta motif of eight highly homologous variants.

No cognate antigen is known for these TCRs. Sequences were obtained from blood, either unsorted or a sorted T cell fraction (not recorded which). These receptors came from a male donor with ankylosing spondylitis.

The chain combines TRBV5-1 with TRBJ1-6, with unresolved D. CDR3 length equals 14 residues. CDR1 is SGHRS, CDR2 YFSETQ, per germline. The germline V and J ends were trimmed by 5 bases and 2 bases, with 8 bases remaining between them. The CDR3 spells CASRVETYNSPLHF. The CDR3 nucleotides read TGCGCCAGCAGAGTCGAAACCTATAATTCACCCCTCCACTTT.

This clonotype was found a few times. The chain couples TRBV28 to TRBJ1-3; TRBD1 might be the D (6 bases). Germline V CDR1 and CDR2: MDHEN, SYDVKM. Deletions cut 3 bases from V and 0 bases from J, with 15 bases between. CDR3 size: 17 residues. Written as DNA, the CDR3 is TGTGCCAGCAGTTTCCCGTGGGGACAAACCTCTGGAAACACCATATATTTT. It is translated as CASSFPWGQTSGNTIYF.

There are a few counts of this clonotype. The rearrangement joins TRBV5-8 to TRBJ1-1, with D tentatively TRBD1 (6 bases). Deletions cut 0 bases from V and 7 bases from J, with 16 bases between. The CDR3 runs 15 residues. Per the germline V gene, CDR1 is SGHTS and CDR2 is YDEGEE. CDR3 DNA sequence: TGTGCCAGCAGCTTGGCACCGGGACACCTTTTTGAAGCTTTCTTT. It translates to CASSLAPGHLFEAFF.

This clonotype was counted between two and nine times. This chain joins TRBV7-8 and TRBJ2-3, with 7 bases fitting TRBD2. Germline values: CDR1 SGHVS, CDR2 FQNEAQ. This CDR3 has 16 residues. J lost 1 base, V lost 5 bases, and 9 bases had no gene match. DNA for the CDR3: TGTGCCAGCAGCCCACAGACTAGCCGGGGCACAGATACGCAGTATTTT. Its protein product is CASSPQTSRGTDTQYF.

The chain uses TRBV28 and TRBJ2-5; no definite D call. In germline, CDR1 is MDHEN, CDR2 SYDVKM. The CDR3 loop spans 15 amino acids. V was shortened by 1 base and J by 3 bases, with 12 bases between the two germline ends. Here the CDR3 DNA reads TGTGCCAGCAGTTTATTGGGTGCTGTTGAAGAGACCCAGTACTTC. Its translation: CASSLLGAVEETQYF.

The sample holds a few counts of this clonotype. CDR3 region: CASSTTSNTDTQYF. The CDR3 coding sequence is TGTGCCAGCTCCACGACTAGCAACACAGATACGCAGTATTTT. The chain recombines TRBV7-2 with TRBJ2-3; TRBD2 agrees at 7 bases. The CDR3 is 14 residues long. With V trimmed by 8 bases and J by 2 bases, 7 bases remained unmatched. Germline V gene data show CDR1 as SGHTA and CDR2 as FQGNSA.

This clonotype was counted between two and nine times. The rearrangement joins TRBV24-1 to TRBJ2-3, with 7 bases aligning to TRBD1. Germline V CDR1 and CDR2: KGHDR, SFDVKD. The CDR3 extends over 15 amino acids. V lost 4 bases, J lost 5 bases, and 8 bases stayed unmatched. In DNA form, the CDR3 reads TGTGCCACCAGTGACCCGCAGGGGGATGGAGATACGCAGTATTTT. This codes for CATSDPQGDGDTQYF.

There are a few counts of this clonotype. The CDR3 reads CASSLVRAGDFSYEQYF. CDR3 bases: TGTGCCAGCAGCTTAGTTAGGGCCGGAGACTTCTCCTACGAGCAGTACTTC. The chain uses TRBV7-9 and TRBJ2-7; no definite D call. The germline gives CDR1 SEHNR, CDR2 FQNEAQ (reference sequence). The CDR3 length is 17 residues. Trimming took 1 base from V and 0 from J, leaving 16 bases between them.

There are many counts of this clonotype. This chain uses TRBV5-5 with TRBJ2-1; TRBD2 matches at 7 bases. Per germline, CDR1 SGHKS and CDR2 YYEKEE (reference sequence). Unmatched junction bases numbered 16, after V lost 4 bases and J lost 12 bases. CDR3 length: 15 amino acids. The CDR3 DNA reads TGTGCCAGCAGCAAGGGGTGGGGGAGGGAGGTCAGGCAGTTCTTC. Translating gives CASSKGWGREVRQFF.

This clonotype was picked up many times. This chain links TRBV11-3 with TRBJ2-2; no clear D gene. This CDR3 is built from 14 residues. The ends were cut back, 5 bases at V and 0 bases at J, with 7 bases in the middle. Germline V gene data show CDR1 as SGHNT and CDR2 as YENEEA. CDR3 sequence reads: CASSPRANTGELFF. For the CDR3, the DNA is TGTGCCAGCAGCCCTCGGGCGAACACCGGGGAGCTGTTTTTT.

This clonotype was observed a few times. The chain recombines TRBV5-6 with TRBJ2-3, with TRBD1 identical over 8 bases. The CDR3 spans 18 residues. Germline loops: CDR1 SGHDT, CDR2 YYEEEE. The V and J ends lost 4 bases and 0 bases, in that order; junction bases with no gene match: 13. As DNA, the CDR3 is TGTGCCAGCAGCCGGGACAGGTCCCCTCCTACTAGCACAGATACGCAGTATTTT. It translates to CASSRDRSPPTSTDTQYF.

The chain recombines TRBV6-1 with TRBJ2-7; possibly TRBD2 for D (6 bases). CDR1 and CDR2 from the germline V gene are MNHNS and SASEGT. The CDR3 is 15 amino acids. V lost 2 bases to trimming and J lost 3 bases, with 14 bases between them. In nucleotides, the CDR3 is TGTGCCAGCAGTGAAAGACCCCGGGAGAACTACGAGCAGTACTTC. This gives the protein CASSERPRENYEQYF.